The entry that follows covers one T cell receptor (beta chain) sequence. These data come from a study of T cells in Graves' hyperthyroidism and ophthalmopathy. Study details: The blood sample was taken at first diagnosis, before treatment began.

RNA transcripts yielded amplified TCR beta CDR3 regions. A first-round RT-PCR of the TCR CDR3 used the HTBI primer set. Via MiXCR, TCRdb re-called the multiplex PCR reads, giving one row per CDR3 protein. The profile shows hundreds of thousands of distinct CDR3 sequences, around 40% of them singletons. CDR3 length: 16 residues. Looked up from germline, CDR1 is MNHEY and CDR2 is SVGAGI. Germline trimming cut 5 bases from V and 8 bases from J; bases unmatched to any gene: 13. Each diagnosis drew on symptoms, thyroxine, TRAb, thyroid ultrasound and orbital computed tomography findings. The sequence derives from a middle-aged woman with Graves' hyperthyroidism. The sample consisted of blood. The chain uses TRBV6-5 and TRBJ1-4; 8 bases line up with TRBD1. CDR3 bases: TGTGCCAGCAGTGAAGCGCTTAACAGGGGGGACGAAAAACTGTTTTTT. This sequence encodes CASSEALNRGDEKLFF.